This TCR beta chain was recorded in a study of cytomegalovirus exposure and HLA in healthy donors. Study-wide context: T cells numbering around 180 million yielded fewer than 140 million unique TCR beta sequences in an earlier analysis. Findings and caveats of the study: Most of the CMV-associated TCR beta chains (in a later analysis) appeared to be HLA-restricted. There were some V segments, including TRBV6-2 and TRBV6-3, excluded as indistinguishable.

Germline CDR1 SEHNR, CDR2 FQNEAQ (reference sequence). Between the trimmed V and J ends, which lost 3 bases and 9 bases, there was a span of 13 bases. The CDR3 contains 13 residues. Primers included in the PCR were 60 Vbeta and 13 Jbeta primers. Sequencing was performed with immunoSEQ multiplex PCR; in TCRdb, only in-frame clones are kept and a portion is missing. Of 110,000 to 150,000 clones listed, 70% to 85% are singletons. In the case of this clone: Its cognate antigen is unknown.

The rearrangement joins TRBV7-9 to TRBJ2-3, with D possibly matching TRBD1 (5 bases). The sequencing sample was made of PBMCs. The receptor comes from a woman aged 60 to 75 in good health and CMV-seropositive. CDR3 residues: CASSFVGSGTQYF. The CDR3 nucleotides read TGTGCCAGCAGCTTTGTGGGTTCAGGGACGCAGTATTTT. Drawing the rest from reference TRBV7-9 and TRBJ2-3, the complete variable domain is DTGVSQNPRHKITKRGQNVTFRCDPISEHNRLYWYRQTLGQGPEFLTYFQNEAQLEKSRLLSDRFSAERPKGSFSTLEIQRTEQGDSAMYLCASSFVGSGTQYFGPGTRLTVL.